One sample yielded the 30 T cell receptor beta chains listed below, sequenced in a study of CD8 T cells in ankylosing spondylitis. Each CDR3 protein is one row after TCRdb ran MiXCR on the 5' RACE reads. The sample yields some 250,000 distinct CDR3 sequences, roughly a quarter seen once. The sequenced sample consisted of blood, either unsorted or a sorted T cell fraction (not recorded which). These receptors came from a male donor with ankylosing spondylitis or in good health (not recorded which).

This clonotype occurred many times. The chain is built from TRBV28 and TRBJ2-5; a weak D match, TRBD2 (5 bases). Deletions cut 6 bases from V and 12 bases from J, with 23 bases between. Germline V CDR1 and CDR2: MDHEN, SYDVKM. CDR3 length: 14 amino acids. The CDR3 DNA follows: TGTGCCAGCAGAAAAACCTCCCCGAACAAGAGGGAGTACTTC. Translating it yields CASRKTSPNKREYF.

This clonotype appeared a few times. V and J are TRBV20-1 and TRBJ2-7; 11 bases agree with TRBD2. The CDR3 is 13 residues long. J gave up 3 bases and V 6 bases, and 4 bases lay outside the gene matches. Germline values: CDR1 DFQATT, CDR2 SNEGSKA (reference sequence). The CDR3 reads CSAGTSGNYEQYF. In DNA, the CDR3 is TGCAGTGCCGGGACTAGCGGAAACTACGAGCAGTACTTC.

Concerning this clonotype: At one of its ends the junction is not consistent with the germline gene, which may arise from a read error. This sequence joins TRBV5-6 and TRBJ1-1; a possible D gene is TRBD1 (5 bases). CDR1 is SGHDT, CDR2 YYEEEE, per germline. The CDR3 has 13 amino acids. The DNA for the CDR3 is TGTGCCATCAGCCCCGGGGCGCGGACTGAAGCTTTCTTT. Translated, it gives CAISPGARTEAFF. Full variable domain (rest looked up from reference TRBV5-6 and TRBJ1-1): DAGVTQSPTHLIKTRGQQVTLRCSPKSGHDTVSWYQQALGQGPQFIFQYYEEEERQRGNFPDRFSGHQFPNYSSELNVNALLLGDSALYLCAISPGARTEAFFGQGTRLTVV.

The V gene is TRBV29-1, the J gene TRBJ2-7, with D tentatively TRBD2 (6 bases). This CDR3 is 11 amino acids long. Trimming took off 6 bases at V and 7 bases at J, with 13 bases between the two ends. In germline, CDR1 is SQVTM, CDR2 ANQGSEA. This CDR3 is CSVTGVEEQYF. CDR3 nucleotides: TGCAGCGTGACGGGGGTTGAGGAGCAGTACTTC.

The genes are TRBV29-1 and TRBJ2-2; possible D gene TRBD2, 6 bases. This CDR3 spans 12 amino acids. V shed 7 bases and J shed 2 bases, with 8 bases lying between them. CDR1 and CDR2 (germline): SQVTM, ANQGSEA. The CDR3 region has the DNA TGCAGCGCGGGACTCAACACCGGGGAGCTGTTTTTT. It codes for CSAGLNTGELFF.

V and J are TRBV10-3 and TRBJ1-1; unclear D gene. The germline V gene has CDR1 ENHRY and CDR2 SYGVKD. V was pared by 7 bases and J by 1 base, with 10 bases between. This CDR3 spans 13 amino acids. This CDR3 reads CAITATGNTEAFF. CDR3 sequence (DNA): TGTGCCATCACTGCGACTGGGAACACTGAAGCTTTCTTT.

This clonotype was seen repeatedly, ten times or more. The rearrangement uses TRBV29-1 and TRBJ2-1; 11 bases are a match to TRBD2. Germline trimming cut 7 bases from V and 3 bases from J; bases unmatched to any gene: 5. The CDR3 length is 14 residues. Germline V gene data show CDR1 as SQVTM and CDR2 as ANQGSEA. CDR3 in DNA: TGCAGCGGCGATGGACTAGCGGGCTACAATGAGCAGTTCTTC. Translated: CSGDGLAGYNEQFF.

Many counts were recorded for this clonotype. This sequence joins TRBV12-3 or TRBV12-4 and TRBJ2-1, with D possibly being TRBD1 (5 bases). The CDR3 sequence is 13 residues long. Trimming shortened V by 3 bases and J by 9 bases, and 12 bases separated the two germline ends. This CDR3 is CASSFQGSGEQFF. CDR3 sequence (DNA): TGTGCCAGCAGTTTCCAGGGTTCTGGTGAGCAGTTCTTC.

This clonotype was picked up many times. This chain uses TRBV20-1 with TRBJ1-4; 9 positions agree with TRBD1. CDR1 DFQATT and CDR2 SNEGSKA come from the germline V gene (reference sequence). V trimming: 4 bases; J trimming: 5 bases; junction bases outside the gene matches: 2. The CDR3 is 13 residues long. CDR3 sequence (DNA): TGCAGTGCTACCGGGACAGGGAATGAAAAACTGTTTTTT. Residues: CSATGTGNEKLFF.

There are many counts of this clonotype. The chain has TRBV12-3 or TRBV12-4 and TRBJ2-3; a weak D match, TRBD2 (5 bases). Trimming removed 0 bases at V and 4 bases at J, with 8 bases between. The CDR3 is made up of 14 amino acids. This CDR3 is CASSLAPRADTQYF. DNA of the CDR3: TGTGCCAGCAGTTTAGCGCCGCGGGCAGATACGCAGTATTTT.

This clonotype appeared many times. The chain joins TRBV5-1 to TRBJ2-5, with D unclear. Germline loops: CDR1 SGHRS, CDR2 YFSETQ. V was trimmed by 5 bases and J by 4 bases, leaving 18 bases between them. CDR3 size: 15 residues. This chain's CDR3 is CASSPAQGFGETQYF. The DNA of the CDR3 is TGCGCCAGCAGTCCGGCCCAAGGGTTCGGAGAGACCCAGTACTTC.

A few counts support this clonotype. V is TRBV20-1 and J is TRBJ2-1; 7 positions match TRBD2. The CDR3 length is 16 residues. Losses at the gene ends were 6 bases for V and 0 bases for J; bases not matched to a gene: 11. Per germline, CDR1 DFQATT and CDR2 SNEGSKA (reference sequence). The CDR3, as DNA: TGCAGTGCCCCGCCGTTGCGGGGGAGCTCCTACAATGAGCAGTTCTTC. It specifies CSAPPLRGSSYNEQFF.

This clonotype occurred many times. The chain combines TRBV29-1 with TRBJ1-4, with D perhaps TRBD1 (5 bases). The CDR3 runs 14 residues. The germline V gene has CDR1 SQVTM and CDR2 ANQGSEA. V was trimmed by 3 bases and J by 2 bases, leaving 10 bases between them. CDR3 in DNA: TGCAGCGTTGAGGGGGGGAGGACTAATGAAAAACTGTTTTTT. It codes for CSVEGGRTNEKLFF.

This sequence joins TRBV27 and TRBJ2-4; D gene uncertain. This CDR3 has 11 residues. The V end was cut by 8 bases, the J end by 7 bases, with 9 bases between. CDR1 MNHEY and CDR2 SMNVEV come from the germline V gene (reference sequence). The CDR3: CASRARNIQYF. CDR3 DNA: TGTGCCAGCCGTGCCAGGAACATTCAGTACTTC.

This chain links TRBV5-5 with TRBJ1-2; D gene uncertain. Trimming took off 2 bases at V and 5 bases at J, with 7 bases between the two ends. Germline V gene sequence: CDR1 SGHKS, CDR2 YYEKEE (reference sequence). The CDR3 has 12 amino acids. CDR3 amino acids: CASSLDGYGYTF. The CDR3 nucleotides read TGTGCCAGCAGCTTAGACGGTTATGGCTACACCTTC.

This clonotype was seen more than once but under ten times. The CDR3 region has the DNA TGCAGTGCTAGTAGTGGCGGGGGAGGAGAAGAGACCCAGTACTTC. It specifies CSASSGGGGEETQYF. The rearrangement joins TRBV20-1 to TRBJ2-5; 7 bases map to TRBD2. V lost 3 bases to trimming and J lost 3 bases; unmatched junction nucleotides: 10. Germline-derived CDR1 and CDR2 are DFQATT and SNEGSKA (reference sequence). The CDR3 is made up of 15 amino acids.

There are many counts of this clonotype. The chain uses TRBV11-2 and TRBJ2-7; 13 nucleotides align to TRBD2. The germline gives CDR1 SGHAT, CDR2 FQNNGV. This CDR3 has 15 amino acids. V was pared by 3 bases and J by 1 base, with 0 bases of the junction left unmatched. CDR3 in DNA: TGTGCCAGCAGCTTGGGACTAGCGGGGTCCTACGAGCAGTACTTC. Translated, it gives CASSLGLAGSYEQYF.

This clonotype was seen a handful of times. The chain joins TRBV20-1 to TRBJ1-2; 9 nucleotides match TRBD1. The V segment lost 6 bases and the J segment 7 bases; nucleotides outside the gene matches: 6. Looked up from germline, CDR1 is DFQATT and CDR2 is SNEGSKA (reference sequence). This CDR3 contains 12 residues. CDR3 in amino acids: CSALTGGLGYTF. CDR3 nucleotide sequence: TGCAGTGCCCTGACAGGGGGACTTGGCTACACCTTC.

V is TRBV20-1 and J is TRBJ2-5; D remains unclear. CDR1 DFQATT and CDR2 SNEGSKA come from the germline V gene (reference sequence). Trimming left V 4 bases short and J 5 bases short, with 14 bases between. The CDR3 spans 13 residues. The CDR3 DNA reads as TGCAGTGCTACATTATCGGTGAGGGAGACCCAGTACTTC. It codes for CSATLSVRETQYF.

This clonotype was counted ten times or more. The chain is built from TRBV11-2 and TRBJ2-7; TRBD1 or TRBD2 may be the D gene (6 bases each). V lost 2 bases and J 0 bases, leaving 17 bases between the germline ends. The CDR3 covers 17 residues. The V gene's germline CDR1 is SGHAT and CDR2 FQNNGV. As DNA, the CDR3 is TGTGCCAGCAGCTTACGGGGCCCGGGGGCTTCCTCCTACGAGCAGTACTTC. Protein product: CASSLRGPGASSYEQYF. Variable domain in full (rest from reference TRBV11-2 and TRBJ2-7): EAGVAQSPRYKIIEKRQSVAFWCNPISGHATLYWYQQILGQGPKLLIQFQNNGVVDDSQLPKDRFSAERLKGVDSTLKIQPAKLEDSAVYLCASSLRGPGASSYEQYFGPGTRLTVT.

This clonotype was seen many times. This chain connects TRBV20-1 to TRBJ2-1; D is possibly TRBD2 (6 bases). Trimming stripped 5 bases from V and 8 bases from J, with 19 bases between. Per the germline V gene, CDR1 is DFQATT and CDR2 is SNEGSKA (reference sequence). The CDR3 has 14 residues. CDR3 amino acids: CSALSGDLSDEQFF. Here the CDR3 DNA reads TGCAGTGCTCTTAGCGGCGACCTGTCGGATGAGCAGTTCTTC.

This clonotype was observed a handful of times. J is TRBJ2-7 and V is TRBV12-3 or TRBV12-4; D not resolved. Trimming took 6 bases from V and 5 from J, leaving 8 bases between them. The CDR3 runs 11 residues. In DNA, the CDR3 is TGTGCCAGCAGCCAACGGGACGAGCAGTACTTC. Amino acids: CASSQRDEQYF.

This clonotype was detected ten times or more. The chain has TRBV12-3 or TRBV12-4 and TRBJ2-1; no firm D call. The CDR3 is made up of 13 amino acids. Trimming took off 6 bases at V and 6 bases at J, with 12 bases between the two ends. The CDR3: CASSSLIPNEQFF. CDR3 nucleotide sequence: TGTGCCAGCAGCTCTCTGATCCCCAATGAGCAGTTCTTC.

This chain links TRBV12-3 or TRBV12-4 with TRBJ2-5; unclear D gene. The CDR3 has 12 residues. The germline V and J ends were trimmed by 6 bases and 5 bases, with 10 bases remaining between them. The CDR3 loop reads CASRWGGETQYF. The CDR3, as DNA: TGTGCCAGCAGATGGGGTGGCGAGACCCAGTACTTC.

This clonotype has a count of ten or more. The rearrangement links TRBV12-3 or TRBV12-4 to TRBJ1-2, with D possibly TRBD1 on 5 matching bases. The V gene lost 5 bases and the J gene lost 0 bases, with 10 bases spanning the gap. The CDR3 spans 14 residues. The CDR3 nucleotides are TGTGCCAGCAGTATCGCGGACACTAACTATGGCTACACCTTC. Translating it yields CASSIADTNYGYTF.

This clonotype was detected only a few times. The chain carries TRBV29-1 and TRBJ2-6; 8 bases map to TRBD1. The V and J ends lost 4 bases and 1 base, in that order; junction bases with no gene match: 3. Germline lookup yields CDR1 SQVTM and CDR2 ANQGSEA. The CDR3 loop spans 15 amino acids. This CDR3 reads CSVGQGSSGANVLTF. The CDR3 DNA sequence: TGCAGCGTTGGACAGGGGTCTTCTGGGGCCAACGTCCTGACTTTC.

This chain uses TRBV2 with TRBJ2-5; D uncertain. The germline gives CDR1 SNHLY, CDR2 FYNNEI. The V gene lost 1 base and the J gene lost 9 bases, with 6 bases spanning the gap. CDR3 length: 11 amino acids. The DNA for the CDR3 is TGTGCCAGCAGTGAAGTTGTCTCCCAGTACTTC. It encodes CASSEVVSQYF. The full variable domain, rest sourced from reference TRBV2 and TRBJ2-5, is EPEVTQTPSHQVTQMGQEVILRCVPISNHLYFYWYRQILGQKVEFLVSFYNNEISEKSEIFDDQFSVERPDGSNFTLKIRSTKLEDSAMYFCASSEVVSQYFGPGTRLLVL.

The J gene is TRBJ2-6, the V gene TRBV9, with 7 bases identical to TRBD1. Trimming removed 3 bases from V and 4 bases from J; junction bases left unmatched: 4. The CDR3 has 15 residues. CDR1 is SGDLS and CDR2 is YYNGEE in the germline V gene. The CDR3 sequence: CASSAQGSGANVLTF. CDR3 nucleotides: TGTGCCAGCAGCGCACAGGGGAGCGGGGCCAACGTCCTGACTTTC.

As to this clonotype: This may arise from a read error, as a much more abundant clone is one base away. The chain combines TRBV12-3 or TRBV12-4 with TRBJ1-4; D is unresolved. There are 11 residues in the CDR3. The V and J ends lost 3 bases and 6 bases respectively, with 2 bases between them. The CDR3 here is CASSLYEKLFF. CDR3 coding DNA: TGTGCCAGCAGTTTGTATGAAAAACTGTTTTTT.

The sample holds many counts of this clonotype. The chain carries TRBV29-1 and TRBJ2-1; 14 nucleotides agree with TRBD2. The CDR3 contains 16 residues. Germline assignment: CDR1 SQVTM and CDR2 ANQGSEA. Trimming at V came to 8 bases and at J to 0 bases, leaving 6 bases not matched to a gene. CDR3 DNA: TGCAGCACGGGGACTAGCGGGGGCAACTCCTACAATGAGCAGTTCTTC. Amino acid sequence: CSTGTSGGNSYNEQFF.